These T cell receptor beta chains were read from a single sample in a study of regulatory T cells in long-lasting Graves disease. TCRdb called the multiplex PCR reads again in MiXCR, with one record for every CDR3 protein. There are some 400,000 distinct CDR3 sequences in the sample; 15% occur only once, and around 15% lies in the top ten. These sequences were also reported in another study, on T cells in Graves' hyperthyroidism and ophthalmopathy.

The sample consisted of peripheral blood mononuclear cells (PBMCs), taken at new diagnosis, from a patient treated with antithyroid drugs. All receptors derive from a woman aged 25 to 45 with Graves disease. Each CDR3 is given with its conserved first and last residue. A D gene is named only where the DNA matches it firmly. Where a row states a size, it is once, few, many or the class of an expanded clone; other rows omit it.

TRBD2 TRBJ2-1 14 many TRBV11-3 CASSFPSGTNEQFF TGTGCCAGCAGCTTCCCTAGCGGGACAAATGAGCAGTTCTTC
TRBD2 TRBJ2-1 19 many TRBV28 CASSLLGLAGGTSYNEQFF TGTGCCAGCAGTTTATTAGGGCTAGCGGGAGGAACCTCCTACAATGAGCAGTTCTTC
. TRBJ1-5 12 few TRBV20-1 CSASAGNQPQHF TGCAGTGCTAGCGCGGGAAATCAGCCCCAGCATTTT
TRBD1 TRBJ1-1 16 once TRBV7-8 CASSFGTGGRNTEAFF TGTGCCAGCAGCTTTGGGACAGGGGGTAGAAACACTGAAGCTTTCTTT
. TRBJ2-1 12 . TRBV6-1 CASRLADNEQFF TGTGCCAGCAGATTGGCGGACAATGAGCAGTTCTTC
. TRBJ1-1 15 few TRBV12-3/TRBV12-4 CASSVMGQSSTEAFF TGTGCCAGCAGTGTAATGGGGCAATCAAGCACTGAAGCTTTCTTT
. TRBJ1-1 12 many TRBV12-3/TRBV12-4 CASTGGGTEAFF TGTGCCAGCACCGGCGGTGGCACTGAAGCTTTCTTT
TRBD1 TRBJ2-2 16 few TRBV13 CASSIILTGGTGELFF TGTGCCAGCAGCATCATCCTGACAGGGGGTACCGGGGAGCTGTTTTTT
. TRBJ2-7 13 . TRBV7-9 CASGHGEFYEQYF TGTGCCAGCGGCCACGGGGAGTTCTACGAGCAGTACTTC
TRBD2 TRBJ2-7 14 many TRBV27 CASSFREGPYEQYF TGTGCCAGCAGTTTCCGGGAGGGACCCTACGAGCAGTACTTC
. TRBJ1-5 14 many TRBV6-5 CASSYGAPHQPQHF TGTGCCAGCAGTTACGGAGCGCCTCATCAGCCCCAGCATTTT
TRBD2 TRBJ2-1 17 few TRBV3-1 CASSQGTGTSGRDEQFF TGTGCCAGCAGCCAAGGTACCGGGACTAGCGGGAGGGATGAGCAGTTCTTC
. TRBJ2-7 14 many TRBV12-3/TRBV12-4 CASSTTLGHYEQYF TGTGCCAGCAGCACGACCCTGGGCCACTACGAGCAGTACTTC
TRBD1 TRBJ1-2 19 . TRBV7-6 CASSLYRLWGQGARYGYTF TGTGCCAGCAGCTTATACCGTCTATGGGGACAGGGGGCTAGATATGGCTACACCTTC
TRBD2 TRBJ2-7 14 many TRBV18 CASSRLAGHYEQYF TGTGCCAGCTCACGGCTAGCGGGACACTACGAGCAGTACTTC
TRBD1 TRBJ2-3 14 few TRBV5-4 CASSYGQGADTQYF TGTGCCAGCAGCTACGGACAGGGCGCAGATACGCAGTATTTT
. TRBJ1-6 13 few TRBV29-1 CSVGGGRNSPLHF TGCAGCGTTGGTGGGGGGCGTAATTCACCCCTCCACTTT
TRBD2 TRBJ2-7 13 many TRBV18 CASSPTSAGEQYF TGTGCCAGCTCACCGACTAGCGCGGGAGAGCAGTACTTC
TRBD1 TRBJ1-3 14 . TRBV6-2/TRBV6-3 CASSEGASGNTIYF TGTGCCAGCAGTGAGGGGGCCTCCGGAAACACCATATATTTT
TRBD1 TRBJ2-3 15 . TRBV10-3 CAISGRDRGEDTQYF TGTGCCATCAGTGGCAGGGACAGGGGGGAAGATACGCAGTATTTT
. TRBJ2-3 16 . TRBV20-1 CSARDPAGVKTDTQYF TGCAGTGCTAGAGACCCCGCAGGGGTGAAGACAGATACGCAGTATTTT
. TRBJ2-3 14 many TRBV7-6 CASSPSSSTDTQYF TGTGCCAGCAGCCCGAGTAGTAGCACAGATACGCAGTATTTT
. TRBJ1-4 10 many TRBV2 CASSGGTAVF TGTGCCAGCAGTGGGGGGACGGCTGTTTTT
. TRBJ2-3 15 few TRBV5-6 CASRHRGSSTDTQYF TGTGCCAGCAGGCACCGGGGAAGTAGCACAGATACGCAGTATTTT
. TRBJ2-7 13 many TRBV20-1 CSVRGLNPYEQYF TGCAGTGTCAGAGGGCTGAACCCCTACGAGCAGTACTTC
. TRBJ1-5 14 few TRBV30 CAWSVGTEYQPQHF TGTGCCTGGAGTGTAGGGACGGAGTATCAGCCCCAGCATTTT
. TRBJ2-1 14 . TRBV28 CASSPTPAGAEQFF TGTGCCAGCAGTCCCACACCGGCAGGAGCTGAGCAGTTCTTC
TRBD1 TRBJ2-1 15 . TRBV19 CASSTRDSINNEQFF TGTGCCAGTAGTACCCGGGACAGTATAAACAATGAGCAGTTCTTC
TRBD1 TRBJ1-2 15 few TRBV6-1 CASSPLRDSIYGYTF TGTGCCAGTTCCCCGCTCCGGGACAGCATCTATGGCTACACCTTC
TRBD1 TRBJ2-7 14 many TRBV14 CASSPRQGYYEQYF TGTGCCAGCAGCCCACGACAGGGGTACTACGAGCAGTACTTC
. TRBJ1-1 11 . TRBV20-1 CSAKVNTEAFF TGCAGTGCTAAGGTAAACACTGAAGCTTTCTTT
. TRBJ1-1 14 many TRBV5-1 CASNVPATNTEAFF TGCGCCAGCAACGTTCCAGCGACGAACACTGAAGCTTTCTTT